This T cell receptor (beta chain) stems from a study of somatic reversion in DOCK8 deficiency (dated by TCRdb to the early 2020s). Context from the whole study: The study compared T cell receptor beta repertoires of DOCK8-deficient patients, DOCK8-revertant patients and healthy volunteers. DOCK8-deficient patients in the study had been reported previously. The study investigated how somatic reversion of pathogenic DOCK8 variants alters lymphocyte differentiation and function in DOCK8 deficiency.

For the TCR repertoire analysis, genomic DNA was extracted either from whole blood samples or from PBMCs. This clonotype is identified as large (0.1 to 1%). Its recognized antigen is unknown. Base qualities are not provided; no much larger clone lies one nucleotide away. Results and caveats for the whole study, not just this receptor: The source material for each sample, whole blood versus PBMCs, was not specified per sample in the methods.

The library was prepared using multiplex PCR. TRB libraries were made by one-step amplicon PCR using EuroClonality-NGS primers on roughly 94 ng genomic DNA. Sequencing of TRB amplicons was performed on Illumina MiSeq instruments using 2 x 250 bp version 2 chemistry. The study's processing was this. IMGT/HighV-QUEST was used for primary TRB sequence analysis and V(D)J annotation. Repertoire diversity and composition were evaluated with VDJtools after removing nonfunctional clones and downsampling for comparisons between samples. TCRdb redid the processing of the public reads, applying fastp at Q25 and MiXCR, and retained in-frame beta chains. Under each unique CDR3 protein, matching rows form one entry showing the most common genes and DNA. The V and J calls and clone size come from TCRdb's table, not from the authors' own analysis. Present in this sample are approximately 250 distinct CDR3 sequences, more than 20% of which were seen just once. The top ten constitute less than 70% of the sample.

Sequencing input: peripheral blood. The sequence derives from a human donor with DOCK8 deficiency.

The CDR3: CASSIGDRAEQYF. The DNA reads TGTGCCAGCAGCATCGGGGACAGGGCAGAGCAGTACTTC. In this chain, TRBV5-6 is recombined with TRBJ2-7; 9 bases in the middle match TRBD1. Unmatched junction bases come to 6, with V trimmed by 4 bases and J by 7 bases. The CDR3 measures 13 amino acids from cysteine to phenylalanine. The read is trimmed to its CDR3 DNA, 39 bases read in frame from base 1. CDR1 and CDR2 are read off the germline V gene as SGHDT and YYEEEE. Full variable domain (CDR3 extended with the reference TRBV5-6 and TRBJ2-7 proteins): DAGVTQSPTHLIKTRGQQVTLRCSPKSGHDTVSWYQQALGQGPQFIFQYYEEEERQRGNFPDRFSGHQFPNYSSELNVNALLLGDSALYLCASSIGDRAEQYFGPGTRLTVT.